This T cell receptor beta chain was captured by sequencing in a study of blood T cell repertoires in COVID-19. Study in general: Acute and convalescent COVID-19 samples came from the United States, Italy and Spain.

Per the original methods: Nucleated cell number was recorded as an estimate derived from reference gene primer amplification. Clones were sequenced by immunoSEQ multiplex PCR, and TCRdb holds only the in-frame ones, with some missing. V, J and clone size were drawn from that table, and D and trimming were deduced from the DNA. The table records about half a million clones, around 85% of them present only once. This CDR3 comprises 16 residues. V was trimmed by 2 bases and J by 0 bases, leaving 8 bases between them. Germline V gives CDR1 MNHEY, CDR2 SVGAGI. This rearrangement joins TRBV6-5 to TRBJ2-6, with D possibly matching TRBD1 (5 bases). The sequencing sample was made of peripheral blood. The source is a human donor in a cohort sampled during active COVID-19. The CDR3 sequence: CASSYRQTSGANVLTF. The DNA of the CDR3 is TGTGCCAGCAGTTACAGACAGACCTCTGGGGCCAACGTCCTGACTTTC.